This T cell receptor (beta chain) stems from a study of blood T cell repertoires in COVID-19. V lost 4 bases and J lost 6; bases outside the gene matches: 8. Germline V lookup: CDR1 MNHEY, CDR2 SVGAGI. This CDR3 contains 16 residues. Generated by immunoSEQ multiplex PCR, the TCRdb table keeps only in-frame clones and is missing some. Among around 150,000 clones listed, approximately 95% were seen once. Sequenced sample: peripheral blood. The TCR originated in a woman between 45 and 65 years old with acute or convalescent COVID-19. This rearrangement joins TRBV6-5 to TRBJ2-3, with 12 bases that match TRBD2. The CDR3 nucleotides read TGTGCCAGCAGTTCCCGACTAGCGGGAGTGAGGGATACGCAGTATTTT. Its translation is CASSSRLAGVRDTQYF.